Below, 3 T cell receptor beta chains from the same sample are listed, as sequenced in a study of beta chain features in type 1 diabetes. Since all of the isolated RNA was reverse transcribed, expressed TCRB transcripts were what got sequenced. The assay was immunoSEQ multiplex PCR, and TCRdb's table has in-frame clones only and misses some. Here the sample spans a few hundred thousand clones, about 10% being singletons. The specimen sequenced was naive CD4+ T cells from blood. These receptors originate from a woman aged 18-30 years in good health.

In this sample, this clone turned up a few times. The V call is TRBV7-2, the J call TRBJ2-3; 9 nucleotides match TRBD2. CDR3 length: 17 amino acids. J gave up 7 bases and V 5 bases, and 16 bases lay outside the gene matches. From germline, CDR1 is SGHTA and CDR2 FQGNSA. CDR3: CASSLRASGAGGYTQYF. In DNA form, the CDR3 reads TGTGCCAGCAGCCTCCGGGCTAGCGGGGCCGGTGGTTATACGCAGTATTTT.

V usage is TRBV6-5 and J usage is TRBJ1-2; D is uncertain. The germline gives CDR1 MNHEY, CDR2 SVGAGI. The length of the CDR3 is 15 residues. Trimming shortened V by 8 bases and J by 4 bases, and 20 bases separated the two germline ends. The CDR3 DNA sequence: TGTGCCAGCGTATCCCGAGGGCAGATTGGCTATGGCTACACCTTC. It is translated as CASVSRGQIGYGYTF.

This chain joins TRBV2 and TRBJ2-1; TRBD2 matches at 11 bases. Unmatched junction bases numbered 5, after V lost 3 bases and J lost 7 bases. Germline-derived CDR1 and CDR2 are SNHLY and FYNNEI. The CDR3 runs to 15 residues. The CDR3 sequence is CASSDLGLAGNEQFF. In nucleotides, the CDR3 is TGTGCCAGCAGTGATTTAGGACTAGCGGGTAATGAGCAGTTCTTC.